This TCR beta chain was observed in a study of identical twins. Worth noting for this clonotype: Antigen: not known.

General study findings and limits: Abundant beta clonotypes from cord blood had fewer insertions, unlike memory repertoires, which showed none. With beta out-of-frame sequences, excess sharing by twins was weaker. Model-predicted out-of-frame TCR alpha sharing fell below observed values in monozygotic twins.

One entry per CDR3 protein results from TCRdb running MiXCR on the 5' RACE reads. The profile shows 500,000 to 550,000 distinct CDR3 sequences, around 20% of them singletons. Germline V gene sequence: CDR1 MGHRA, CDR2 YSYEKL. J was trimmed by 1 base and V by 1 base; bases with no gene match: 6. CDR3 length equals 19 residues. These data were likewise used in another study, on yellow fever vaccine responses in identical twins. This second study notes: Twins' T cell vaccine responses reportedly looked partly convergent, partly personalized.

Sequenced sample: CD4+ T cells sorted from blood. The source of this sequence is a woman younger than 30 in good health. The chain joins TRBV4-1 to TRBJ2-1; 14 bases match TRBD2. The CDR3 is CASSQGRLAGGPSYNEQFF. In nucleotides, the CDR3 is TGCGCCAGCAGCCAAGGACGACTAGCGGGAGGGCCGTCCTACAATGAGCAGTTCTTC.